This TCR beta chain was profiled in a study of T cells expressing NK-cell markers. TCRdb re-called the 5' RACE reads and gives one entry per CDR3 protein, without DNA. The table lists about 260,000 distinct CDR3 sequences. Sequenced input: blood T cells: a sorted CD56 or NKG2C T cell subset, CD4+ or CD8+ T cells, or bulk PBMC T cells (not recorded which). The receptor's source is a woman between 18 and 75 years old in good health.

The CDR3 sequence: CASSRRDSYGYTF. The chain joins TRBV12-3 or TRBV12-4 to TRBJ1-2; as DNA is missing, the TRBD1 call by TCRdb cannot be tested. This CDR3 region has 13 residues.